The 11 T cell receptor beta chains presented below share a single source sample, sequenced in a study of identical twins. MiXCR, run by TCRdb on the 5' RACE reads, gives a single entry per CDR3 protein. The table has fewer than 900,000 distinct CDR3 sequences, approximately 21% seen once; the top ten hold over 4%. This sample was also put to use in a study of T cells expressing NK-cell markers.

The sequencing sample was made of PBMCs. The source of these receptors is a woman under 30 in good health.

This clonotype has more than one count but fewer than ten. This sequence joins TRBV6-5 and TRBJ2-7, with 9 bases aligning to TRBD2. The germline gives CDR1 MNHEY, CDR2 SVGAGI. J lost 6 bases, V lost 3 bases, and 6 bases had no gene match. The CDR3 runs to 14 residues. CDR3 in amino acids: CASSYLAGEVEQYF. The CDR3 DNA reads as TGTGCCAGCAGTTATTTAGCGGGAGAGGTCGAGCAGTACTTC.

The gene calls are TRBV20-1 and TRBJ1-6, with D possibly TRBD1 on 5 matching bases. V lost 6 bases and J lost 10, with 10 bases in between. Germline-derived CDR1 and CDR2 are DFQATT and SNEGSKA (reference sequence). The CDR3 length is 11 residues. DNA for the CDR3: TGCAGTGCGAGGGGTAACTCACCCCTCCACTTT. Translating it yields CSARGNSPLHF.

This clonotype was detected many times. The rearrangement joins TRBV20-1 to TRBJ1-1; unclear D gene. Looked up from germline, CDR1 is DFQATT and CDR2 is SNEGSKA (reference sequence). V lost 0 bases and J lost 1, with 9 bases in between. There are 14 residues in the CDR3. CDR3 loop: CSARDVGRNTEAFF. Written as DNA, the CDR3 is TGCAGTGCTAGAGATGTCGGCAGGAACACTGAAGCTTTCTTT.

V usage is TRBV20-1 and J usage is TRBJ2-7; tentatively, D is TRBD2 (6 bases). The CDR3 covers 12 residues. V gave up 6 bases and J gave up 6 bases, with 15 bases separating them. From germline, CDR1 is DFQATT and CDR2 SNEGSKA (reference sequence). The CDR3 DNA reads TGCAGTGCCGACGGGGGAGCCTTCGAGCAGTACTTC. This translates into CSADGGAFEQYF.

This clonotype came up a few times. V and J are TRBV20-1 and TRBJ2-3; D possibly corresponds to TRBD1 (6 bases). The CDR3 runs 14 residues. V was trimmed by 5 bases and J by 7 bases, leaving 19 bases between them. From germline, CDR1 is DFQATT and CDR2 SNEGSKA (reference sequence). The CDR3 DNA sequence: TGCAGTGCTCACCGGGACAAGGGTCCGAATACGCAGTATTTT. The encoded protein is CSAHRDKGPNTQYF.

The rearrangement links TRBV5-6 to TRBJ1-5; possibly TRBD1 for D (6 bases). This CDR3 has 12 amino acids. Per germline, CDR1 SGHDT and CDR2 YYEEEE. V lost 0 bases to trimming and J lost 11 bases, with 9 bases between them. The CDR3 sequence is CASSLGDRSQHF. The CDR3 DNA sequence: TGTGCCAGCAGCTTGGGAGACAGGTCCCAGCATTTT. The full variable domain, with the rest looked up from reference TRBV5-6 and TRBJ1-5, is DAGVTQSPTHLIKTRGQQVTLRCSPKSGHDTVSWYQQALGQGPQFIFQYYEEEERQRGNFPDRFSGHQFPNYSSELNVNALLLGDSALYLCASSLGDRSQHFGDGTRLSIL.

This clonotype was seen a few times. The V call is TRBV12-3 or TRBV12-4, the J call TRBJ1-1, with D possibly matching TRBD1 (5 bases). V gave up 5 bases and J gave up 0 bases, with 10 bases separating them. CDR3 length: 14 amino acids. The CDR3 loop reads CASSHRSMNTEAFF. In nucleotides, the CDR3 is TGTGCCAGCAGTCACAGGAGCATGAACACTGAAGCTTTCTTT.

This clonotype was seen a few times. V usage is TRBV12-3 or TRBV12-4 and J usage is TRBJ2-1, with 13 nucleotides matching TRBD2. The length of the CDR3 is 19 residues. The J segment lost 0 bases and the V segment lost 5 bases, leaving 10 bases of the junction unmatched. In DNA form, the CDR3 reads TGTGCCAGCAGTCTGACTAGCGGGAGGCTTCAGAGCTCCTACAATGAGCAGTTCTTC. It translates to CASSLTSGRLQSSYNEQFF.

Only a few counts were recorded for this clonotype. This chain links TRBV15 with TRBJ2-2, with D possibly TRBD1 on 5 matching bases. V lost 5 bases, J lost 7 bases, and 14 bases lay in between. The CDR3 spans 14 residues. Germline V lookup: CDR1 LNHNV, CDR2 YYDKDF (reference sequence). The CDR3 sequence: CATSLGAVSGELFF. The CDR3 DNA reads as TGTGCCACCAGCCTAGGGGCTGTGAGCGGGGAGCTGTTTTTT.

The V call is TRBV29-1, the J call TRBJ2-3, with D unclear. There are 14 residues in the CDR3. V lost 4 bases, J lost 0 bases, and 11 bases lay in between. CDR1 SQVTM and CDR2 ANQGSEA come from the germline V gene. CDR3 nucleotides: TGCAGCGTTGTCTCGGCAGAAAGCACAGATACGCAGTATTTT. It yields the protein CSVVSAESTDTQYF.

This clonotype was counted between two and nine times. In nucleotides, the CDR3 is TGTGCCAGCAGCCCCTCAAGGAACGAGCAGTACTTC. This sequence encodes CASSPSRNEQYF. V is TRBV6-6 and J is TRBJ2-7; D ambiguous. Germline V gene data show CDR1 as MNHNY and CDR2 as SVGAGI (reference sequence). V lost 6 bases to trimming and J lost 5 bases, with 11 bases between them. This CDR3 comprises 12 residues.